This TCR beta chain was identified in a study of cytomegalovirus exposure and HLA in healthy donors. V was shortened by 0 bases and J by 2 bases, with 14 bases between the two germline ends. The CDR3 totals 16 residues. Germline assignment: CDR1 MNHEY and CDR2 SVGAGI. A multiplex PCR was run with 60 Vbeta primers and 13 Jbeta primers. Only in-frame clones appear in the TCRdb table, and some are missing; sequencing was by immunoSEQ multiplex PCR. Of 150,000 to 200,000 clones listed, roughly 85% are singletons. The V call is TRBV6-5, the J call TRBJ2-7, with D unclear. The sequenced sample was PBMCs. The clonotype was recovered from a man younger than 30 in good health and CMV-seropositive. CDR3 residues: CASSYSMPLGPYEQYF. DNA of the CDR3: TGTGCCAGCAGTTACTCGATGCCCCTTGGCCCCTACGAGCAGTACTTC.